What follows are 30 T cell receptor beta chains derived from one specimen sequenced in a study of CD8 T cells in ankylosing spondylitis. Antigens of these TCRs are unknown. Findings of the study overall: For ankylosing spondylitis blood, a TCR beta motif of fewer than 10 highly homologous variants appeared characteristic.

TCRdb itself ran the 5' RACE reads through MiXCR, one entry per CDR3 protein. The sample consists of 700,000 to 850,000 distinct CDR3 sequences, approximately 12% of them appearing once. Sequenced input: blood, either unsorted or a sorted T cell fraction (not recorded which). The receptor source for this set is a male donor with ankylosing spondylitis.

J is TRBJ1-1 and V is TRBV10-3, with D unresolved. V shed 2 bases and J shed 5 bases, with 9 bases lying between them. The CDR3 totals 13 residues. Germline V lookup: CDR1 ENHRY, CDR2 SYGVKD. CDR3 DNA sequence: TGTGCCATCAGTGAGATCTCGAGGACTGAAGCTTTCTTT. Translating it yields CAISEISRTEAFF.

This clonotype came up a few times. The V and J genes are TRBV5-1 and TRBJ2-1, with 10 bases matching TRBD1. There are 16 residues in the CDR3. V trimming: 4 bases; J trimming: 2 bases; junction bases outside the gene matches: 6. The germline gives CDR1 SGHRS, CDR2 YFSETQ. CDR3 DNA sequence: TGCGCCAGCAGCGAGGGACAGGGGTCTACCTACAATGAGCAGTTCTTC. Translating it yields CASSEGQGSTYNEQFF.

The sample holds one count of this clonotype. The chain carries TRBV7-6 and TRBJ2-7, with D possibly matching TRBD2 (6 bases). CDR1 and CDR2 from the germline V gene are SGHVS and FNYEAQ. The germline V and J ends were trimmed by 5 bases and 3 bases, with 14 bases remaining between them. The CDR3 covers 14 residues. The CDR3 sequence is CASSPRDLYYEQYF. The DNA for the CDR3 is TGTGCCAGCAGCCCGAGGGACTTGTACTACGAGCAGTACTTC.

The CDR3 DNA reads TGTGCCATCAGCCCGGGGAACACTGAAGCTTTCTTT. Translation gives CAISPGNTEAFF. V gene TRBV10-3 combines with J gene TRBJ1-1; D gene ambiguous. CDR1 and CDR2 (germline): ENHRY, SYGVKD. The V end lost 6 bases, the J end lost 1 base, and 6 bases lay between the germline ends. This CDR3 has 12 amino acids.

The rearrangement uses TRBV28 and TRBJ1-2, with D uncertain. Trimming stripped 8 bases from V and 6 bases from J, with 16 bases between. Germline CDR1 and CDR2: MDHEN and SYDVKM. CDR3 length: 13 amino acids. CDR3 in DNA: TGTGCCAGCTTAGGTGGGCTTCAGGATGGCTACACCTTC. Encoded protein: CASLGGLQDGYTF.

This clonotype was seen ten or more times. This rearrangement joins TRBV20-1 to TRBJ2-3; D not certain. Trimming took 4 bases from V and 2 from J, leaving 7 bases between them. CDR1 is DFQATT and CDR2 is SNEGSKA in the germline V gene (reference sequence). The CDR3 loop spans 12 amino acids. CDR3 sequence: CSANPDTDTQYF. For the CDR3, the DNA is TGCAGTGCTAACCCCGACACAGATACGCAGTATTTT.

The table lists this clonotype with a few counts. The J gene is TRBJ2-5, the V gene TRBV5-5; tentative D call: TRBD2 (5 bases). The germline gives CDR1 SGHKS, CDR2 YYEKEE (reference sequence). The CDR3 loop spans 15 amino acids. V lost 4 bases to trimming and J lost 7 bases, with 20 bases between them. The CDR3 nucleotides read TGTGCCAGCAGCCCCTTGCCCACCCTAGCAGGGACCCAGTACTTC. Translating it yields CASSPLPTLAGTQYF.

This clonotype was seen many times. The rearrangement uses TRBV20-1 and TRBJ2-1, with TRBD2 identical over 9 bases. Per the germline V gene, CDR1 is DFQATT and CDR2 is SNEGSKA (reference sequence). Unmatched junction bases numbered 13, after V lost 3 bases and J lost 13 bases. This CDR3 is 14 amino acids long. Here the CDR3 DNA reads TGCAGTGCTAGGAAAGCGGGAGGATCATTAGATCAGTTCTTC. It encodes CSARKAGGSLDQFF.

The chain uses TRBV12-3 or TRBV12-4 and TRBJ1-1; possible D gene TRBD1, 6 bases. The CDR3 consists of 15 residues. The V and J ends lost 0 bases and 3 bases respectively, with 11 bases between them. The CDR3 sequence: CASSLALQGYTEAFF. The DNA for the CDR3 is TGTGCCAGCAGTTTAGCGCTACAGGGATACACTGAAGCTTTCTTT.

Notes on this clonotype: The junction differs from germline at one of its ends, possibly a read error. The chain links TRBV7-7 to TRBJ2-7; 7 bases match TRBD2. The CDR3 loop spans 18 amino acids. Germline V gene lookup returns CDR1 SSHAT and CDR2 FNYEAQ (reference sequence). CDR3 sequence (DNA): TGTGCTAGCAGCCCACTCGGGGTTAGGGGACTAACATCCTACGAGCAGTACTTC. Translating gives CASSPLGVRGLTSYEQYF.

The chain is built from TRBV5-6 and TRBJ1-1; 10 positions match TRBD1. Germline V gene lookup returns CDR1 SGHDT and CDR2 YYEEEE. The CDR3 length is 16 residues. V lost 0 bases and J lost 3; bases outside the gene matches: 5. CDR3 sequence (DNA): TGTGCCAGCAGCTTGGGGGACAGGGGAGAGGACACTGAAGCTTTCTTT. This codes for CASSLGDRGEDTEAFF.

In its sample, this clonotype was seen a few times. The chain uses TRBV4-2 and TRBJ2-5; TRBD2 might be the D (5 bases). This CDR3 spans 15 amino acids. Trimming took off 2 bases at V and 4 bases at J, with 14 bases between the two ends. Germline CDR1 is LGHNA and CDR2 is YNFKEQ. CDR3 residues: CASSQSVGETETQYF. The CDR3 DNA reads TGTGCCAGCAGCCAAAGCGTCGGGGAAACAGAGACCCAGTACTTC.

The gene calls are TRBV6-2 or TRBV6-3 and TRBJ2-2; the D call may be TRBD1 or TRBD2 (5 bases each). This CDR3 has 16 amino acids. The germline CDR1 and CDR2 sequences are MNHEY and SVGEGT. V dropped 5 bases and J dropped 0 bases, with 13 bases sitting between them. As DNA, the CDR3 is TGTGCCAGCAGTACGGCCGGGGCTACGAACACCGGGGAGCTGTTTTTT. Translating it yields CASSTAGATNTGELFF.

This clonotype was picked up a small number of times. CDR3 residues: CASSFRGADTGELFF. The CDR3 nucleotides read TGTGCCAGCAGCTTTCGGGGGGCTGACACCGGGGAGCTGTTTTTT. The chain couples TRBV7-2 to TRBJ2-2, with D perhaps matching TRBD2 (7 bases). Germline V gives CDR1 SGHTA, CDR2 FQGNSA. The ends were cut back, 3 bases at V and 3 bases at J, with 11 bases in the middle. CDR3 length: 15 residues.

CDR3 sequence: CASSTSGAGGDTQYF. CDR3 in DNA: TGTGCCAGCAGTACCTCCGGGGCCGGGGGAGATACGCAGTATTTT. The chain employs TRBV6-1 and TRBJ2-3; tentatively, D is TRBD2 (6 bases). The CDR3 spans 15 residues. CDR1 is MNHNS, CDR2 SASEGT, per germline. V lost 5 bases and J lost 5, with 17 bases in between.

This clonotype turned up a few times. V is TRBV20-1 and J is TRBJ1-1, with D perhaps TRBD1 (6 bases). The germline V gene has CDR1 DFQATT and CDR2 SNEGSKA (reference sequence). This CDR3 has 14 amino acids. This CDR3 reads CRLIPGHRNTEAFF. In DNA, the CDR3 is TGCAGGCTAATTCCGGGACATAGGAACACTGAAGCTTTCTTT.

The chain employs TRBV30 and TRBJ2-7, with 7 bases lining up with TRBD2. CDR1 and CDR2 (germline): GTSNPN, SVGIG (reference sequence). V shed 2 bases, J shed 2 bases, and the junction held 6 bases outside the gene matches. The length of the CDR3 is 14 residues. The CDR3, as DNA: TGTGCCTGGAGTAACCGGGACTACCCCTACGAGCAGTACTTC. Its translation: CAWSNRDYPYEQYF.

J is TRBJ1-2 and V is TRBV28, with D hard to call. V lost 10 bases and J lost 8, with 14 bases in between. Germline CDR1 is MDHEN and CDR2 is SYDVKM. The CDR3 length is 11 residues. This CDR3 is CATSGELGYTF. As DNA, the CDR3 is TGTGCCACCTCGGGAGAGCTAGGCTACACCTTC.

In this sample, this clonotype turned up a few times. This rearrangement joins TRBV7-3 to TRBJ2-1, with 11 bases aligning to TRBD2. The J segment lost 4 bases and the V segment lost 5 bases, leaving 4 bases of the junction unmatched. Germline V gene lookup returns CDR1 SGHTA and CDR2 FQGTGA. The CDR3 consists of 15 residues. CDR3 nucleotides: TGTGCCAGCAGCAGTGTAGCGGGGGGGTACAATGAGCAGTTCTTC. Protein product: CASSSVAGGYNEQFF.

The rearrangement links TRBV5-1 to TRBJ1-1; possibly TRBD1 for D (5 bases). There are 15 residues in the CDR3. Germline CDR1 and CDR2: SGHRS and YFSETQ. Trimming took 0 bases from V and 8 from J, leaving 17 bases between them. CDR3 sequence: CASSLAAGLTWEAFF. CDR3 nucleotides: TGCGCCAGCAGCTTGGCCGCGGGGCTAACATGGGAAGCTTTCTTT.

The V and J genes are TRBV20-1 and TRBJ1-6, with D possibly being TRBD1 (5 bases). There are 13 residues in the CDR3. V was shortened by 6 bases and J by 7 bases, with 13 bases between the two germline ends. Germline CDR1 DFQATT, CDR2 SNEGSKA (reference sequence). The DNA of the CDR3 is TGCAGTGCAAGGGACGTATGGAATTCACCCCTCCACTTT. It codes for CSARDVWNSPLHF.

This clonotype was recorded a few times. The chain links TRBV20-1 to TRBJ2-3, with TRBD2 identical over 8 bases. V lost 2 bases and J lost 2; bases outside the gene matches: 6. The germline V gene encodes CDR1 DFQATT and CDR2 SNEGSKA (reference sequence). This CDR3 comprises 15 residues. The CDR3 nucleotides are TGCAGTGCTAGAACTACAGCGGGGGCCACAGATACGCAGTATTTT. Encoded protein: CSARTTAGATDTQYF.

In its sample, this clonotype was seen many times. V is TRBV11-2 and J is TRBJ2-1; 7 bases are shared with TRBD1. V shed 5 bases and J 5 bases; nucleotides not matched to a gene: 6. From germline, CDR1 is SGHAT and CDR2 FQNNGV. The CDR3 loop spans 14 amino acids. The chain's CDR3 is CASSRRGRNNEQFF. In nucleotides, the CDR3 is TGTGCCAGCAGCCGAAGGGGGCGCAACAATGAGCAGTTCTTC. Together with reference TRBV11-2 and TRBJ2-1, the CDR3 gives the full variable domain: EAGVAQSPRYKIIEKRQSVAFWCNPISGHATLYWYQQILGQGPKLLIQFQNNGVVDDSQLPKDRFSAERLKGVDSTLKIQPAKLEDSAVYLCASSRRGRNNEQFFGPGTRLTVL.

This chain connects TRBV7-9 to TRBJ2-7, with TRBD2 identical over 8 bases. Per germline, CDR1 SEHNR and CDR2 FQNEAQ (reference sequence). The V and J ends lost 5 bases and 4 bases, in that order; junction bases with no gene match: 7. The CDR3 covers 14 residues. The CDR3 is CASSQAGANYEQYF. The CDR3 DNA sequence: TGTGCCAGCAGCCAAGCGGGGGCCAATTACGAGCAGTACTTC.

This clonotype was seen ten or more times. As DNA, the CDR3 is TGTGCCAGCAGTTTAGGGGACAGGGCCTACAATGAGCAGTTCTTC. Its translation is CASSLGDRAYNEQFF. The chain joins TRBV12-3 or TRBV12-4 to TRBJ2-1, with 9 bases fitting TRBD1. The CDR3 runs to 15 residues. V lost 1 base to trimming and J lost 2 bases; unmatched junction nucleotides: 0.

This clonotype was observed at least ten times. This rearrangement joins TRBV20-1 to TRBJ2-1; TRBD2 agrees at 8 bases. The ends lost 6 bases at V and 6 bases at J; junction bases unmatched: 7. The germline gives CDR1 DFQATT, CDR2 SNEGSKA (reference sequence). The CDR3 length is 13 residues. The CDR3 DNA follows: TGCAGTGCGTTTGGCGGGAGGTCCAATGAGCAGTTCTTC. Translation gives CSAFGGRSNEQFF.

This clonotype has at least ten counts. The chain has TRBV7-2 and TRBJ2-1; TRBD2 agrees at 9 bases. From germline, CDR1 is SGHTA and CDR2 FQGNSA. The CDR3 has 15 amino acids. V was clipped by 4 bases and J by 2 bases; unmatched bases: 3. The CDR3 spells CASSSGLAAYNEQFF. CDR3 nucleotide sequence: TGTGCCAGCAGCTCGGGACTAGCAGCCTACAATGAGCAGTTCTTC.

The sample holds a few counts of this clonotype. The chain is built from TRBV2 and TRBJ1-2; maybe TRBD1 (6 bases). CDR1 is SNHLY, CDR2 FYNNEI, per germline. This CDR3 region has 13 residues. Trimming took 10 bases from V and 4 from J, leaving 16 bases between them. The CDR3 DNA reads as TGTGCCATCCCGTGGGGGGGCCGCTATGGCTACACCTTC. This codes for CAIPWGGRYGYTF. Full variable domain (outside the CDR3, taken from reference TRBV2 and TRBJ1-2): EPEVTQTPSHQVTQMGQEVILRCVPISNHLYFYWYRQILGQKVEFLVSFYNNEISEKSEIFDDQFSVERPDGSNFTLKIRSTKLEDSAMYFCAIPWGGRYGYTFGSGTRLTVV.

This clonotype has more than one count but fewer than ten. This chain links TRBV18 with TRBJ2-1; D possibly corresponds to TRBD1 (6 bases). This CDR3 is 12 amino acids long. V was trimmed by 5 bases and J by 10 bases, leaving 12 bases between them. Germline V CDR1 and CDR2: KGHSH, LQKENI. The CDR3 coding sequence is TGTGCCAGCTCATCCTACGGGACAGAGCAGTTCTTC. Translating gives CASSSYGTEQFF.

The chain combines TRBV27 with TRBJ2-1, with 10 bases lining up with TRBD2. Germline V CDR1 and CDR2: MNHEY, SMNVEV (reference sequence). Losses at the gene ends were 4 bases for V and 4 bases for J; bases not matched to a gene: 7. This CDR3 contains 16 residues. DNA of the CDR3: TGTGCCAGCAGTTCCCTTAGCGGGAGGTCTTACAATGAGCAGTTCTTC. This gives the protein CASSSLSGRSYNEQFF.